One and the same sample provided the 13 T cell receptor beta chains below, sequenced in a study of blood T cell repertoires in COVID-19. Profiled with immunoSEQ multiplex PCR; TCRdb holds only in-frame clones, not every one. The data hold some 95,000 clones, with over 60% observed a single time. What was sequenced was peripheral blood. These TCRs come from a man over 45 who had recovered from COVID-19.

The gene calls are TRBV5-1 and TRBJ2-7, with D tentatively TRBD1 (6 bases). Trimming removed 7 bases at V and 0 bases at J, with 11 bases between. Germline CDR1 is SGHRS and CDR2 is YFSETQ. The CDR3 extends over 13 amino acids. The CDR3 region has the DNA TGCGCCAGCTGCCTACAGGGCTCCTACGAGCAGTACTTC. Its translation: CASCLQGSYEQYF.

This clone came up a few times. The chain links TRBV5-1 to TRBJ1-4; 8 bases are shared with TRBD1. Unmatched junction bases numbered 10, after V lost 1 base and J lost 8 bases. The germline CDR1 and CDR2 sequences are SGHRS and YFSETQ. This CDR3 region has 16 residues. CDR3 DNA: TGCGCCAGCAGCTTGCAGGGGGCTGGTGTTAAGGAAAAACTGTTTTTT. Translated, it gives CASSLQGAGVKEKLFF.

The gene calls are TRBV10-1 and TRBJ2-1; 10 bases match TRBD2. Germline trimming cut 6 bases from V and 2 bases from J; bases unmatched to any gene: 1. The CDR3 consists of 14 residues. The germline CDR1 and CDR2 sequences are WNHNN and SYGVQD (reference sequence). For the CDR3, the DNA is TGCGCCAGCAGAGCGGGGGGGCCCTACAATGAGCAGTTCTTC. Translating gives CASRAGGPYNEQFF.

The chain recombines TRBV9 with TRBJ2-3; the match to TRBD2 covers 7 bases. The length of the CDR3 is 15 residues. V was clipped by 0 bases and J by 4 bases; unmatched bases: 5. Germline V gene sequence: CDR1 SGDLS, CDR2 YYNGEE. In DNA, the CDR3 is TGTGCCAGCAGCGTAGAAGGCGGGAGTGCAGATACGCAGTATTTT. This translates into CASSVEGGSADTQYF.

This clone was found a few times. J is TRBJ1-2 and V is TRBV12-3 or TRBV12-4; no firm D call. Between the trimmed V and J ends, which lost 5 bases and 4 bases, there was a span of 11 bases. This CDR3 is 13 amino acids long. The CDR3 loop is CASSPYGSYGYTF. The DNA for the CDR3 is TGTGCCAGCAGTCCTTATGGGAGCTATGGCTACACCTTC.

This sequence joins TRBV5-5 and TRBJ2-5, with D perhaps TRBD1 (5 bases). V was trimmed by 0 bases and J by 0 bases, leaving 12 bases between them. The CDR3 length is 16 residues. Germline CDR1 and CDR2: SGHKS and YYEKEE (reference sequence). The CDR3 DNA reads TGTGCCAGCAGCTTGGCTGGACACCTTGACCAAGAGACCCAGTACTTC. Translating gives CASSLAGHLDQETQYF.

This clone was picked up a small number of times. The rearrangement joins TRBV5-1 to TRBJ2-7; 10 bases agree with TRBD1. This CDR3 spans 14 amino acids. Germline lookup yields CDR1 SGHRS and CDR2 YFSETQ. J gave up 3 bases and V 4 bases, and 4 bases lay outside the gene matches. The CDR3 reads CASSVGQGNYEQYF. CDR3 in DNA: TGCGCCAGCAGCGTGGGACAGGGGAACTACGAGCAGTACTTC.

This clone has more than one count but fewer than ten. The chain carries TRBV6-2 or TRBV6-3 and TRBJ2-6; D gene unclear. Between the trimmed V and J ends, which lost 6 bases and 0 bases, there was a span of 9 bases. The CDR3 is 15 amino acids. Germline V gene lookup returns CDR1 MNHEY and CDR2 SVGEGT. CDR3 DNA: TGTGCCAGCAGCCCGCGGCCCTCTGGGGCCAACGTCCTGACTTTC. Its protein product is CASSPRPSGANVLTF.

V gene TRBV5-6 combines with J gene TRBJ1-2; D is unresolved. The CDR3 contains 11 residues. Germline lookup yields CDR1 SGHDT and CDR2 YYEEEE. Trimming took off 0 bases at V and 7 bases at J, with 4 bases between the two ends. The CDR3 DNA sequence: TGTGCCAGCAGCTTGGGAGGTGGCTACACCTTC. Translated, it gives CASSLGGGYTF.

The J gene is TRBJ2-7, the V gene TRBV5-8, with D possibly matching TRBD1 (5 bases). This CDR3 contains 15 residues. Germline assignment: CDR1 SGHTS and CDR2 YDEGEE. Trimming took 4 bases from V and 0 from J, leaving 14 bases between them. Here the CDR3 DNA reads TGTGCCAGCAGCACAACAAAGGGGATCTCCTACGAGCAGTACTTC. Amino acid sequence: CASSTTKGISYEQYF.

This clone was seen at least ten times. The chain couples TRBV6-5 to TRBJ1-2, with D hard to call. Germline assignment: CDR1 MNHEY and CDR2 SVGAGI. The CDR3 is made up of 15 amino acids. Trimming took off 0 bases at V and 0 bases at J, with 8 bases between the two ends. The CDR3 reads CASSYSGTTNYGYTF. The CDR3 DNA sequence: TGTGCCAGCAGTTACTCGGGCACAACTAACTATGGCTACACCTTC.

The CDR3 spells CASFGGSGNTIYF. Here the CDR3 DNA reads TGTGCCTCTTTCGGGGGTTCGGGAAACACCATATATTTT. This chain links TRBV30 with TRBJ1-3; tentative D call: TRBD1 (5 bases). V was pared by 7 bases and J by 4 bases, with 14 bases between. The CDR3 is made up of 13 amino acids. CDR1 GTSNPN and CDR2 SVGIG come from the germline V gene (reference sequence).

This sequence joins TRBV7-6 and TRBJ1-3, with D hard to call. With 4 bases removed from V and 0 bases from J, the gap between germline ends came to 10 bases. Germline CDR1 is SGHVS and CDR2 is FNYEAQ. The CDR3 has 15 residues. CDR3 loop: CASSSIPGSGNTIYF. The CDR3 region has the DNA TGTGCCAGCAGCTCCATACCAGGCTCTGGAAACACCATATATTTT.